These T cell receptor beta chains were read from a single sample in a study of T cell repertoires in cytomegalovirus infection. TCRdb itself ran the reads through MiXCR, one entry per CDR3 protein. The data hold about 920,000 distinct CDR3 sequences, with 30% to 40% observed a single time. Their antigens remain unidentified. The sample in question was cultured CD8+ T cells from PBMCs, obtained from culture after CMV antigen stimulation. The receptor set was obtained from a human donor in good health (CMV status not recorded). Some clones in this sample may be carry-over from other donors' samples. Both conserved end residues are part of each CDR3. A D gene is named only where the DNA matches it firmly. Size tells how often a clone was seen (once, few, many) or the class of an expanded clone, and some rows leave it out.

clone_size	d_call	v_call	j_call	cdr3_nt	cdr3_aa
-	-	TRBV9	TRBJ1-1	TGTGCCAGCAGCGTAGCTGTAGCGAACACTGAAGCTTTCTTT	CASSVAVANTEAFF
-	TRBD1	TRBV4-1	TRBJ1-4	TGCGCCAGCAGCCAAGATCCAGGGGGCTATGAAAAACTGTTTTTT	CASSQDPGGYEKLFF
many	-	TRBV7-2	TRBJ1-2	TGTGCCAGCAGCGACATAACAATACCCACCAACTATGGCTACACCTTC	CASSDITIPTNYGYTF
few	-	TRBV7-8	TRBJ2-3	TGTGCCAGCAGCCCCGAACCGGGGGCCAGCACAGATACGCAGTATTTT	CASSPEPGASTDTQYF
-	-	TRBV7-9	TRBJ2-1	TGTGCCAGCAGCGTATGGGACCCGAACAATGAGCAGTTCTTC	CASSVWDPNNEQFF
-	-	TRBV7-6	TRBJ1-1	TGTGCCAGCAGCTTAGGGGCACCTTACACTGAAGCTTTCTTT	CASSLGAPYTEAFF
-	-	TRBV25-1	TRBJ2-3	TGTGCCAGCAGTGAAGGGTGGAGCTCTACAGATACGCAGTATTTT	CASSEGWSSTDTQYF
-	-	TRBV15	TRBJ2-7	TGTGCCACCAGCAGAGGGGACGGGAGCTCCGACGAGCAGTACTTC	CATSRGDGSSDEQYF
-	TRBD1	TRBV7-8	TRBJ1-6	TGTGCCAGCAGCTTAGCGAAACAGGGGGCTACACCCCTCCACTTT	CASSLAKQGATPLHF
-	-	TRBV19	TRBJ2-1	TGTGCCAGTAGTATAGGGTACCAGGGGTTCCACAATGAGCAGTTCTTC	CASSIGYQGFHNEQFF
-	TRBD2	TRBV7-9	TRBJ2-1	TGTGCCAGCAGCTTATTTCGGGGGGGTAATGAGCAGTTCTTC	CASSLFRGGNEQFF
few	-	TRBV5-1	TRBJ1-1	TGCGCCAGCAGGGGGGGTGAGTCCTTGAACACTGAAGCTTTCTTT	CASRGGESLNTEAFF